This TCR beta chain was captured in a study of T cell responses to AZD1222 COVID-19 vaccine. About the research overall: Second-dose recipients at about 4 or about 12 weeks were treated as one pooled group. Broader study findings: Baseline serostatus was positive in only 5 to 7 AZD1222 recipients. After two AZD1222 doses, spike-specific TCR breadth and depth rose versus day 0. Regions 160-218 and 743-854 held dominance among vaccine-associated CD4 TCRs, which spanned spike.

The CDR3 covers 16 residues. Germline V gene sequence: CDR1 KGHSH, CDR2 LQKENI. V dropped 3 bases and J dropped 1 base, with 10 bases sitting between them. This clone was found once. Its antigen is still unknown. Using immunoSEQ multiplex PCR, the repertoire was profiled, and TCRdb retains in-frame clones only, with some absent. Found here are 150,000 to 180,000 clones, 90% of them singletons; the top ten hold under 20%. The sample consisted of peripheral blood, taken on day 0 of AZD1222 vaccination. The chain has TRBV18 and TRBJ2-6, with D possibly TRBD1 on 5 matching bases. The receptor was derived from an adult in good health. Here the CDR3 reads CASSPDRRSGANVLTF. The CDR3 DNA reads TGTGCCAGCTCACCCGACAGAAGATCTGGGGCCAACGTCCTGACTTTC.